The source of this T cell receptor beta chain is a study of cytomegalovirus exposure and HLA in healthy donors. The PCR used 60 Vbeta and 13 Jbeta primers. Sequencing was performed with immunoSEQ multiplex PCR; in TCRdb, only in-frame clones are kept and a portion is missing. The sample records some 150,000 clones, around 80% being singletons. The table lists this clone with a count of one. Every donor was a healthy person donating bone marrow. The V gene end was trimmed by 5 bases and the J gene end by 0 bases; junction bases not matched to a gene: 9. This CDR3 spans 19 amino acids. Per germline, CDR1 SGHTA and CDR2 FQGNSA.

The rearrangement uses TRBV7-2 and TRBJ2-4; 14 bases align to TRBD2. The receptor was derived from a woman aged 40-49 years in good health and CMV-seronegative. Source material: PBMCs. CDR3 DNA: TGTGCCAGCAGCCAAACTCCGGGACTAGCGGGGGTAGCCAAAAACATTCAGTACTTC. It encodes CASSQTPGLAGVAKNIQYF.